This entry describes one T cell receptor beta chain. No antigen is known for it. TCRdb independently ran MiXCR on the reads; one entry per CDR3 protein. The table has roughly 730,000 distinct CDR3 sequences, around 31% seen once; the top ten hold roughly 18%. This specimen comes from a study of T cell repertoires in cytomegalovirus infection. Points from the study as a whole: Within the response measured ex vivo, HLA-C-restricted CMV-specific TCR beta clonotypes were dominant. Public TCR beta family frequency separated CMV-and-HLA carriers, including in an independent cohort.

V shed 8 bases, J shed 6 bases, and the junction held 8 bases outside the gene matches. The CDR3 runs 14 residues. The germline V gene encodes CDR1 SGHTA and CDR2 FQGTGA. The rearrangement uses TRBV7-3 and TRBJ1-4; 8 bases are a match to TRBD1. This sequence was found in a human donor in good health (CMV status not recorded). Some clones in this sample may be carry-over from other donors' samples. The sample in question was cultured PBMCs, obtained from culture after CMV antigen stimulation. The CDR3, as DNA: TGTGCCAGCGGGACTCAGGGGGCGGATGAAAAACTGTTTTTT. Its protein is CASGTQGADEKLFF.